The 25 T cell receptor beta chains presented below share a single source sample, sequenced in a study of blood T cell repertoires in COVID-19. Produced via immunoSEQ multiplex PCR; TCRdb's table is partial and in-frame only. The sample gives about 100,000 clones, over 75% of which show up once; approximately 4% is in the top ten. Sequencing was performed on peripheral blood. All receptors derive from a woman aged 70-85 years with acute or convalescent COVID-19.

The rearrangement uses TRBV3-1 (or the pseudogene TRBV3-2) and TRBJ1-4, with TRBD1 matching 9 bases. Germline-derived CDR1 and CDR2 are LGHDT and YNNKEL (reference sequence). Trimming cost V 0 bases and J 7 bases; bases outside gene matches: 6. The CDR3 sequence is 16 residues long. CDR3 loop: CASSQDPQGAREKLFF. The CDR3 bases are TGTGCCAGCAGCCAAGATCCACAGGGGGCGCGTGAAAAACTGTTTTTT.

This chain joins TRBV6-5 and TRBJ2-2; 8 nucleotides line up with TRBD2. From germline, CDR1 is MNHEY and CDR2 SVGAGI. This CDR3 region has 15 residues. Trimming removed 6 bases from V and 5 bases from J; junction bases left unmatched: 8. CDR3 protein: CASSRPPGGTGELFF. The CDR3 DNA reads TGTGCCAGCAGCCGACCCCCGGGGGGGACCGGGGAGCTGTTTTTT.

The chain joins TRBV28 to TRBJ2-7; 9 nucleotides match TRBD2. CDR3 size: 13 residues. The V gene's germline CDR1 is MDHEN and CDR2 SYDVKM. The ends lost 10 bases at V and 6 bases at J; junction bases unmatched: 10. The CDR3: CATLWGGRAEQYF. As DNA, the CDR3 is TGTGCCACCCTATGGGGCGGGAGGGCCGAGCAGTACTTC.

This chain connects TRBV28 to TRBJ1-2; no clear D. The germline CDR1 and CDR2 sequences are MDHEN and SYDVKM. This CDR3 region has 12 residues. Trimming shortened V by 5 bases and J by 3 bases, and 7 bases separated the two germline ends. Written as DNA, the CDR3 is TGTGCCAGCAGTGAGTTGCACTATGGCTACACCTTC. This encodes CASSELHYGYTF.

The chain recombines TRBV30 with TRBJ2-1; possibly TRBD2 for D (6 bases). Germline V gene lookup returns CDR1 GTSNPN and CDR2 SVGIG (reference sequence). The CDR3 is made up of 15 amino acids. V lost 0 bases and J 8 bases, leaving 17 bases between the germline ends. The CDR3 sequence is CAWSVGGPSPDEQFF. The CDR3 region has the DNA TGTGCCTGGAGTGTGGGGGGTCCGTCACCCGATGAGCAGTTCTTC.

The CDR3 DNA follows: TGTGCCAGCAGTTCCTCGGTGAACTATGGCTACACCTTC. Its translation is CASSSSVNYGYTF. The chain recombines TRBV28 with TRBJ1-2; D call uncertain. This CDR3 contains 13 residues. Germline V lookup: CDR1 MDHEN, CDR2 SYDVKM. The V and J ends lost 4 bases and 2 bases respectively, with 8 bases between them.

CDR3 DNA sequence: TGTGCCAGCAGCCCGACAGGGGGCTATGGCTACACCTTC. This translates into CASSPTGGYGYTF. This chain joins TRBV6-5 and TRBJ1-2; TRBD1 aligns across 9 bases. This CDR3 contains 13 residues. Looked up from germline, CDR1 is MNHEY and CDR2 is SVGAGI. The V gene end was trimmed by 6 bases and the J gene end by 4 bases; junction bases not matched to a gene: 3.

This chain joins TRBV7-8 and TRBJ2-5; no reliable D call. Trimming pared 1 base from V and 4 bases from J, leaving 7 bases between. CDR1 and CDR2 from the germline V gene are SGHVS and FQNEAQ. CDR3 length: 13 residues. In nucleotides, the CDR3 is TGTGCCAGCAGCTTAGACTGGTTAGAGACCCAGTACTTC. Translation gives CASSLDWLETQYF.

The rearrangement links TRBV5-4 to TRBJ1-6; a weak D match, TRBD1 (5 bases). CDR1 and CDR2 from the germline V gene are SGHNT and YYREEE (reference sequence). Trimming took 3 bases from V and 8 from J, leaving 15 bases between them. There are 15 residues in the CDR3. The DNA of the CDR3 is TGTGCCAGCAGCTACTTCGACAGAGACCATTCACCCCTCCACTTT. Encoded protein: CASSYFDRDHSPLHF.

The rearrangement joins TRBV6-1 to TRBJ2-1, with 7 bases lining up with TRBD1. The CDR3 runs to 16 residues. V lost 2 bases to trimming and J lost 4 bases; unmatched junction nucleotides: 8. The germline V gene encodes CDR1 MNHNS and CDR2 SASEGT. The CDR3 nucleotides read TGTGCCAGCAGTGAAAGGGGCAGGGACAGATACAATGAGCAGTTCTTC. Translating it yields CASSERGRDRYNEQFF.

This clone has only a few counts. The chain recombines TRBV11-1 with TRBJ1-2; D perhaps matches TRBD1 (5 bases). The CDR3 spans 14 residues. CDR1 SGHAT and CDR2 FQDESV come from the germline V gene (reference sequence). The V gene lost 6 bases and the J gene lost 0 bases, with 11 bases spanning the gap. In nucleotides, the CDR3 is TGTGCCAGCAGGCAGGGCAGAGCTAACTATGGCTACACCTTC. This gives the protein CASRQGRANYGYTF.

The V gene is TRBV3-1 (or the pseudogene TRBV3-2), the J gene TRBJ1-2; D gene uncertain. Germline assignment: CDR1 LGHDT and CDR2 YNNKEL (reference sequence). The CDR3 contains 11 residues. Trimming removed 5 bases at V and 5 bases at J, with 6 bases between. For the CDR3, the DNA is TGTGCCAGCAGCACGAGGTATGGCTACACCTTC. Its protein is CASSTRYGYTF.

This chain connects TRBV29-1 to TRBJ2-7, with 12 bases aligning to TRBD1. Germline V CDR1 and CDR2: SQVTM, ANQGSEA. Losses at the gene ends were 6 bases for V and 3 bases for J; bases not matched to a gene: 3. CDR3 size: 13 residues. CDR3 sequence reads: CSVGTGGYYEQYF. For the CDR3, the DNA is TGCAGCGTCGGGACAGGGGGCTACTACGAGCAGTACTTC.

The chain uses TRBV30 and TRBJ2-1; TRBD2 might be the D (6 bases). Germline CDR1 reads GTSNPN; CDR2 reads SVGIG (reference sequence). The CDR3 spans 16 residues. Trimming took off 0 bases at V and 6 bases at J, with 18 bases between the two ends. This CDR3 is CAWSVLLGSAGNEQFF. The CDR3 nucleotides are TGTGCCTGGAGTGTACTTCTCGGGAGTGCGGGCAATGAGCAGTTCTTC.

V is TRBV4-1 and J is TRBJ2-7; TRBD1 matches at 9 bases. Trimming took 1 base from V and 3 from J; bases not matched to a gene: 4. Germline-derived CDR1 and CDR2 are MGHRA and YSYEKL. CDR3 length: 15 amino acids. Here the CDR3 DNA reads TGCGCCAGCAGCCAAGGGACAGGGGTTTTCTACGAGCAGTACTTC. This gives the protein CASSQGTGVFYEQYF.

Worth noting for this clone: Other nucleotide sequences in the sample specify the same CDR3. This chain connects TRBV28 to TRBJ1-5; the D gene is possibly TRBD1 (5 bases). V lost 5 bases to trimming and J lost 1 base, with 12 bases between them. From germline, CDR1 is MDHEN and CDR2 SYDVKM. CDR3 length: 15 residues. The CDR3 region is CASSPPGLSNQPQHF. In DNA, the CDR3 is TGTGCCAGCAGTCCCCCAGGGTTAAGCAATCAGCCCCAGCATTTT.

V is TRBV27 and J is TRBJ1-2; 8 nucleotides match TRBD1. V shed 0 bases and J 6 bases; nucleotides not matched to a gene: 9. CDR1 and CDR2 from the germline V gene are MNHEY and SMNVEV (reference sequence). The CDR3 has 16 amino acids. The CDR3 sequence: CASSLSLVRGRNGYTF. CDR3 sequence (DNA): TGTGCCAGCAGTTTATCGTTGGTCAGGGGGCGCAATGGCTACACCTTC.

The V call is TRBV7-9, the J call TRBJ2-2; the D gene is possibly TRBD2 (6 bases). There are 17 residues in the CDR3. V was shortened by 6 bases and J by 2 bases, with 19 bases between the two germline ends. Germline V gene lookup returns CDR1 SEHNR and CDR2 FQNEAQ (reference sequence). As DNA, the CDR3 is TGTGCCAGCAGTGCGGGCGGGGTGAGGGTCAACACCGGGGAGCTGTTTTTT. This translates into CASSAGGVRVNTGELFF. Complete variable domain (other parts from reference TRBV7-9 and TRBJ2-2): DTGVSQNPRHKITKRGQNVTFRCDPISEHNRLYWYRQTLGQGPEFLTYFQNEAQLEKSRLLSDRFSAERPKGSFSTLEIQRTEQGDSAMYLCASSAGGVRVNTGELFFGEGSRLTVL.

The chain is built from TRBV9 and TRBJ1-4; no clear D. Trimming stripped 0 bases from V and 8 bases from J, with 17 bases between. CDR1 and CDR2 (germline): SGDLS, YYNGEE. The CDR3 covers 16 residues. The CDR3 loop is CASSVGVAQVGEKLFF. In nucleotides, the CDR3 is TGTGCCAGCAGCGTAGGGGTGGCCCAGGTAGGAGAAAAACTGTTTTTT.

The rearrangement uses TRBV3-1 (or the pseudogene TRBV3-2) and TRBJ2-3; D uncertain. CDR1 and CDR2 (germline): LGHDT, YNNKEL (reference sequence). This CDR3 is 14 amino acids long. V was cut by 4 bases and J by 0 bases, with 8 bases left in between. The CDR3 DNA is TGTGCCAGCAGCCCCCAACGGAGCACAGATACGCAGTATTTT. This translates into CASSPQRSTDTQYF.

The chain is built from TRBV10-3 and TRBJ1-1, with a weak D call TRBD1 (6 bases). Germline V gene lookup returns CDR1 ENHRY and CDR2 SYGVKD. The CDR3 runs to 15 residues. Trimming shortened V by 6 bases and J by 1 base, and 15 bases separated the two germline ends. As DNA, the CDR3 is TGTGCCATCAGCGATCGAGGACAGCAGAACACTGAAGCTTTCTTT. This translates into CAISDRGQQNTEAFF.

In nucleotides, the CDR3 is TGTGCCAGCAGCTTAGGGGGGCTGGGTGAAAAACTGTTTTTT. Protein sequence: CASSLGGLGEKLFF. The chain couples TRBV11-2 to TRBJ1-4, with D possibly TRBD1 on 6 matching bases. V was shortened by 1 base and J by 7 bases, with 10 bases between the two germline ends. The germline V gene encodes CDR1 SGHAT and CDR2 FQNNGV. This CDR3 contains 14 residues.

The V call is TRBV20-1, the J call TRBJ1-1; D call uncertain. CDR3 size: 11 residues. Trimming took off 6 bases at V and 2 bases at J, with 7 bases between the two ends. Germline V gene lookup returns CDR1 DFQATT and CDR2 SNEGSKA (reference sequence). The CDR3 nucleotides are TGCAGTGCGGCAGATAACACTGAAGCTTTCTTT. This encodes CSAADNTEAFF.

The chain uses TRBV13 and TRBJ2-5, with D perhaps TRBD2 (5 bases). The CDR3 is made up of 13 amino acids. V shed 8 bases and J shed 5 bases, with 15 bases lying between them. Germline V gives CDR1 PRHDT, CDR2 FYEKMQ (reference sequence). The CDR3 loop is CASRGNRAETQYF. CDR3 in DNA: TGTGCCAGCCGAGGGAATAGAGCGGAGACCCAGTACTTC.

This chain links TRBV21-1 with TRBJ1-1; whether TRBD1, the table's D call, matches the DNA was not checked. TRBV21-1 is an annotated pseudogene. The length of the CDR3 is 13 residues. CDR3 bases: TGTGCCAGCACCCCGACAGGGGACACTGAAGCTTTCTTT. Amino acid sequence: CASTPTGDTEAFF.